This TCR beta chain emerged from a study of cytomegalovirus exposure and HLA in healthy donors. Study results and limitations: High sensitivity and specificity were reportedly achieved when the classifier diagnosed cytomegalovirus status.

Assay: immunoSEQ multiplex PCR; the TCRdb copy retains only in-frame clones and omits some. The repertoire holds tens of thousands of clones, 90% to 95% seen once, with about 0.7% in the top ten. Trimming took 5 bases from V and 4 from J; bases not matched to a gene: 13. The germline V gene has CDR1 ENHRY and CDR2 SYGVKD. CDR3 length equals 16 residues. For this clone: What it recognizes is unknown.

The TCR comes from a man aged 18 to 35 in good health and CMV-seronegative. This rearrangement joins TRBV10-3 to TRBJ2-7; 8 bases are shared with TRBD1. Input material: PBMCs. CDR3 in amino acids: CAISSTTGTGVYEQYF. Written as DNA, the CDR3 is TGTGCCATCAGTTCGACCACCGGGACAGGCGTTTACGAGCAGTACTTC.